What follows are 15 T cell receptor beta chains derived from one specimen sequenced in a study of monozygotic twins with inflammatory bowel disease. TCRdb re-analyzed the 5' RACE reads; it lists each CDR3 protein once, without DNA. Its listing shows approximately 110,000 distinct CDR3 sequences. Material: blood. These receptors were obtained from a human donor with ulcerative colitis or Crohn's disease, or a healthy co-twin of an affected twin (not recorded which).

The CDR3 is CATSSRGAGPSIYEQYF. The V call is TRBV15, the J call TRBJ2-7; TCRdb proposes TRBD1, but this gene call is untestable without DNA. Germline-derived CDR1 and CDR2 are LNHNV and YYDKDF (reference sequence). There are 17 residues in the CDR3.

The chain joins TRBV28 to TRBJ1-2; TCRdb gives TRBD1 as the D gene, but with no DNA this cannot be confirmed. The length of the CDR3 is 13 residues. Germline CDR1 MDHEN, CDR2 SYDVKM. CDR3: CASRTGVGFGYTF.

V and J are TRBV28 and TRBJ1-4. The CDR3 contains 15 residues. Germline CDR1 is MDHEN and CDR2 is SYDVKM. CDR3 sequence reads: CASSSSIATNEKLFF.

The V gene is TRBV5-1, the J gene TRBJ2-1; TCRdb reports TRBD2, a call that lacks DNA to check it against. There are 15 residues in the CDR3. Germline loops: CDR1 SGHRS, CDR2 YFSETQ. The CDR3 here is CASSLVAGDYYEQFF.

V and J are TRBV20-1 and TRBJ1-5. This CDR3 is 15 amino acids long. The germline V gene has CDR1 DFQATT and CDR2 SNEGSKA (reference sequence). The CDR3 sequence: CSAQRVWSMDQPQHF.

The V call is TRBV9, the J call TRBJ2-3; TCRdb indicates TRBD1, and absent DNA this call remains unverified. The length of the CDR3 is 18 residues. Germline values: CDR1 SGDLS, CDR2 YYNGEE. The CDR3 sequence is CASSPRGRAPAGTDTQYF.

The rearrangement joins TRBV2 to TRBJ2-5. This CDR3 spans 11 amino acids. Germline lookup yields CDR1 SNHLY and CDR2 FYNNEI. The CDR3 is CASSDYLPQYF.

This chain connects TRBV24-1 to TRBJ1-1. Germline-derived CDR1 and CDR2 are KGHDR and SFDVKD. This CDR3 has 13 amino acids. Here the CDR3 reads CATTRTGRTEAFF.

The rearrangement uses TRBV28 and TRBJ1-1. Germline CDR1 MDHEN, CDR2 SYDVKM. This CDR3 has 14 residues. CDR3 residues: CASRGGDSNTEAFF.

V usage is TRBV12-3 or TRBV12-4 and J usage is TRBJ2-3; checking the TCRdb D call of TRBD2 is not possible without DNA. The CDR3 length is 12 residues. The CDR3 protein is CASSLHSGTQYF.

The rearrangement joins TRBV4-3 to TRBJ2-7; TCRdb names TRBD1, which stays unverified in the absence of DNA. Germline V lookup: CDR1 LGHNA, CDR2 YSLEER. This CDR3 contains 14 residues. The CDR3 protein is CASSQDRQGYEQYF.

The chain has TRBV19 and TRBJ2-1; TCRdb's D gene call, TRBD1, goes unchecked for lack of DNA. The CDR3 length is 16 residues. In germline, CDR1 is LNHDA, CDR2 SQIVND (reference sequence). Here the CDR3 reads CASSIVGTLGYNEQFF.

The chain uses TRBV10-3 and TRBJ2-3; TCRdb's assignment of TRBD1 cannot be checked, as there is no DNA. Germline values: CDR1 ENHRY, CDR2 SYGVKD. This CDR3 has 16 residues. The CDR3 is CAISESAAGHTDTQYF.

The V and J genes are TRBV15 and TRBJ2-1; lacking DNA, the TRBD2 call made by TCRdb goes unchecked. This CDR3 contains 17 residues. The germline V gene has CDR1 LNHNV and CDR2 YYDKDF (reference sequence). The CDR3 reads CATSRGVAASSYNEQFF.

The V call is TRBV12-3 or TRBV12-4, the J call TRBJ2-7. This CDR3 has 14 residues. CDR3: CASSFGQLTNEQYF.